This TCR beta chain was sequenced during a study of blood T cell repertoires in COVID-19. Some clones are missing from TCRdb's copy, which holds only in-frame ones; the method was immunoSEQ multiplex PCR. The sample comprises 200,000 to 250,000 clones, 90% of which are singletons, and roughly 15% rests with the top ten. Recruits, aged roughly 18 to 90 years, lived in around 24 US areas. Participant reports of clinical history set cohort assignment. The CDR3 is 16 amino acids. Germline V gives CDR1 SGDLS, CDR2 YYNGEE. The ends lost 4 bases at V and 2 bases at J; junction bases unmatched: 9. This sequence joins TRBV9 and TRBJ2-3; TRBD2 matches at 8 bases. The clonotype comes from a man aged 30-40 years who had been exposed to COVID-19. Sequenced: PBMCs or T cells enriched from blood (not recorded which). The CDR3 nucleotides are TGTGCCAGCAGCAAAAGAGCGGGAGCCATCACAGATACGCAGTATTTT. This sequence encodes CASSKRAGAITDTQYF.